This T cell receptor (beta chain) was observed in a study of cytomegalovirus exposure and HLA in healthy donors. General study results and limits: An analysis was carried out later, and it reportedly showed fewer N-insertions in an Asian-associated ancestry cluster than the approximately 710-donor mean.

A multiplex PCR was run with 60 Vbeta primers and 13 Jbeta primers. Profiling relied on immunoSEQ multiplex PCR, and the TCRdb table lists in-frame clones only, not all of them. The sample consists of approximately 98,000 clones, around 72% of them appearing once. Trimming took 6 bases from V and 6 from J, leaving 16 bases between them. The germline gives CDR1 LNHDA, CDR2 SQIVND (reference sequence). The CDR3 is 14 residues long. A note on this clone: Its antigen is currently unknown.

The V gene is TRBV19, the J gene TRBJ2-3, with D possibly TRBD1 on 6 matching bases. The sequenced sample consisted of PBMCs. This TCR was recovered from a man aged 18 to 30 in good health and CMV-seropositive. CDR3 bases: TGTGCCAGTAGGCCGGGACAAGGAAGGGATACGCAGTATTTT. Amino acid sequence: CASRPGQGRDTQYF.